The subject of this entry is one T cell receptor beta chain. Its antigen is undetermined. This entry is derived from a study of graft-versus-host responses after intestinal transplantation. The overall study: Anti-thymocyte globulin induction preceded roughly 3 years of tacrolimus and steroid maintenance in all recipients.

Profiled with immunoSEQ multiplex PCR; TCRdb holds only in-frame clones, not every one. The sample carries about 110,000 clones, just over 90% recorded once. The trim removed 6 bases at V and 2 bases at J, leaving 8 bases unmatched. The CDR3 covers 17 residues. Germline V gives CDR1 LNHDA, CDR2 SQIVND (reference sequence). Study-wide results and limits: Researchers found peak circulating GvH clone levels linked to early post-transplant HvG declines. The recipient marrow held GvH clones, and some of them showed up first in ileum or blood.

The receptor's source is a human donor who received an intestinal transplant. The chain combines TRBV19 with TRBJ2-6; 9 nucleotides align to TRBD1. This specimen was unstimulated CD8+ T cells sorted from spleen or lymph node cells, taken before intestinal transplant. This chain's CDR3 is CASSRDRDSAGANVLTF. CDR3 nucleotides: TGTGCCAGTAGCCGGGACAGGGATTCGGCTGGGGCCAACGTCCTGACTTTC.